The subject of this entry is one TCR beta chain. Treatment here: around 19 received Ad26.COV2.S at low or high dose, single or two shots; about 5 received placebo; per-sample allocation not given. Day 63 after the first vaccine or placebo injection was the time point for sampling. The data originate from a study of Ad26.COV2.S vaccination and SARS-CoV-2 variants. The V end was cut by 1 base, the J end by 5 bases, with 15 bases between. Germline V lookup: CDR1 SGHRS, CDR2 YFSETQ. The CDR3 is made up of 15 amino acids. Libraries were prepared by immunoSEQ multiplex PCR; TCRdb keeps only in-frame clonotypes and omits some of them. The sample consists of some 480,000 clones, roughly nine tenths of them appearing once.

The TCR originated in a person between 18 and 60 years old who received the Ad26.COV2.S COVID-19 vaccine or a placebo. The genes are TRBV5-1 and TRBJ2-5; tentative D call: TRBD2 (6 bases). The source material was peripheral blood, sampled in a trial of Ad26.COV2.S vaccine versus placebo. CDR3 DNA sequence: TGCGCCAGCAGCTTGATGGAGCGGGTCGGTGAGACCCAGTACTTC. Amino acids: CASSLMERVGETQYF.